This entry is about one TCR beta chain. This sample was included in a study of shared clonotypes between healthy human individuals. The table came from immunoSEQ multiplex PCR; TCRdb's copy has only in-frame clones and leaves some out. The sample carries about 460,000 clones, 70% to 80% recorded once. Germline V CDR1 and CDR2: KGHSH, LQKENI. Losses at the gene ends were 2 bases for V and 4 bases for J; bases not matched to a gene: 8. The CDR3 spans 15 residues. The sequence came from a woman in her forties in good health. Some clones in this sample may be carry-over from other donors' samples. The chain is built from TRBV18 and TRBJ2-7; 7 bases fit TRBD2. The sample consisted of PBMCs. CDR3 sequence reads: CASSPSVGGMYEQYF. CDR3 DNA: TGTGCCAGCTCACCATCAGTGGGAGGGATGTACGAGCAGTACTTC.